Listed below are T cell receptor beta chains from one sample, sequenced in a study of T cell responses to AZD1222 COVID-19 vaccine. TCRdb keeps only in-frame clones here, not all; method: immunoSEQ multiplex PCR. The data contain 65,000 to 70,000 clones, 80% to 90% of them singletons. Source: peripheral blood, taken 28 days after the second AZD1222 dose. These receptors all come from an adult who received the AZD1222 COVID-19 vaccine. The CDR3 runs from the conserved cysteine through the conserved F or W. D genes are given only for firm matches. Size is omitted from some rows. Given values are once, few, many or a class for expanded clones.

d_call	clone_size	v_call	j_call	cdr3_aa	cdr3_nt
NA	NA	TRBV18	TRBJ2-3	CASSPGGDTQYF	TGTGCCAGCTCACCGGGAGGAGATACGCAGTATTTT
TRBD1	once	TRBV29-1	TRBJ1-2	CSDDGQGDYGYTF	TGCAGCGACGACGGACAGGGGGACTATGGCTACACCTTC
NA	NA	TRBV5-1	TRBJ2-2	CASSWTNTGELFF	TGCGCCAGCAGCTGGACGAACACCGGGGAGCTGTTTTTT
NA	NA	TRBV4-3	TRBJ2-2	CASSQGLRTGELFF	TGCGCCAGCAGCCAAGGGCTTCGCACCGGGGAGCTGTTTTTT
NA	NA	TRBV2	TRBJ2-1	CASRRLGAEGYNEQFF	TGTGCCAGCAGGAGGCTGGGGGCTGAGGGCTACAATGAGCAGTTCTTC
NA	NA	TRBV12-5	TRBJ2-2	CASGLILGRRTGELFF	TGTGCTAGTGGTTTGATTCTGGGCAGAAGGACCGGGGAGCTGTTTTTT
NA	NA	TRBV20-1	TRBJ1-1	CSAFSNTEAFF	TGCAGTGCTTTCAGTAACACTGAAGCTTTCTTT
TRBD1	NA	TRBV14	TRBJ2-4	CASSRNRGPGIQYF	TGTGCCAGCAGCCGGAACAGGGGCCCGGGCATTCAGTACTTC
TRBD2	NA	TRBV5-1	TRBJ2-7	CASTFGGGFSYEQYF	TGCGCCAGCACTTTCGGCGGGGGTTTCTCCTACGAGCAGTACTTC
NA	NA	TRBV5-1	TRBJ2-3	CASSLWVAADTQYF	TGCGCCAGCAGCTTGTGGGTAGCTGCAGATACGCAGTATTTT
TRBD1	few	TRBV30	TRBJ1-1	CAWTRGGNTEAFF	TGTGCCTGGACCCGAGGGGGCAACACTGAAGCTTTCTTT
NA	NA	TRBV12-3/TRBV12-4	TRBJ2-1	CASLTGNEQFF	TGTGCCAGCTTAACGGGGAATGAGCAGTTCTTC
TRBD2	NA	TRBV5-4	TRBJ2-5	CASSPRGERGIQETQYF	TGTGCCAGCAGCCCTCGGGGGGAGCGGGGGATCCAAGAGACCCAGTACTTC
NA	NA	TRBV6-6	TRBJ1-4	CASSLDLQGWPEKLFF	TGTGCCAGCAGCCTCGACCTACAGGGATGGCCTGAAAAACTGTTTTTT
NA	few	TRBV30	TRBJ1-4	CACYPEGRGLPTNEKLFF	TGTGCCTGCTACCCTGAAGGCCGGGGACTTCCAACTAATGAAAAACTGTTTTTT
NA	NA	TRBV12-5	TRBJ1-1	CASGLNSYTEAFF	TGTGCTAGTGGTCTCAACTCATACACTGAAGCTTTCTTT
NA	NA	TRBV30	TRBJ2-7	CAWQSPSPLEQYF	TGTGCCTGGCAAAGCCCGTCCCCCCTCGAGCAGTACTTC
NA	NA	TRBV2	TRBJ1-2	CASSTGTARYTF	TGTGCCAGCAGTACAGGTACCGCCCGCTACACCTTC
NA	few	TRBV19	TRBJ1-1	CASSIRQNTEAFF	TGTGCCAGTAGTATTAGACAGAACACTGAAGCTTTCTTT
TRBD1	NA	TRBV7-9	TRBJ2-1	CASSWDRELDEQFF	TGTGCCAGCAGCTGGGACAGGGAGTTGGATGAGCAGTTCTTC
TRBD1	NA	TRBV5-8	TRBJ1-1	CASSASGGGRTEAFF	TGTGCCAGCAGCGCGTCAGGGGGAGGAAGGACTGAAGCTTTCTTT
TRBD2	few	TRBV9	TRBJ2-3	CASSPGLAGVGDTQYF	TGTGCCAGCAGCCCTGGACTAGCGGGGGTTGGAGATACGCAGTATTTT
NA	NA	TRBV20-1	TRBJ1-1	CRADGGPEAFF	TGCAGGGCCGACGGAGGCCCTGAAGCTTTCTTT
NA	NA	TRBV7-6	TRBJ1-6	CASSLGGGLGRNSPLHF	TGTGCCAGCAGCTTGGGGGGCGGGCTGGGTAGGAATTCACCCCTCCACTTT
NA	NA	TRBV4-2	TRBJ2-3	CASSQAPGLGTDTQYF	TGTGCCAGCAGCCAAGCCCCGGGACTGGGCACAGATACGCAGTATTTT
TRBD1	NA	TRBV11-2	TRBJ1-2	CASTPVQGPRGLGYTF	TGTGCCAGCACACCAGTACAGGGGCCGCGTGGTTTAGGCTACACCTTC
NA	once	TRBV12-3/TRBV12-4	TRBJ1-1	CASSFGLEAFF	TGTGCCAGCAGTTTTGGCCTTGAAGCTTTCTTT
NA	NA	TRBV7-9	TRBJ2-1	CASSLAPGREDYNEQFF	TGTGCCAGCAGCTTAGCGCCCGGCAGGGAGGACTACAATGAGCAGTTCTTC
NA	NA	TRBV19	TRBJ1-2	CASGTPFYGYTF	TGTGCCAGTGGGACTCCCTTCTATGGCTACACCTTC
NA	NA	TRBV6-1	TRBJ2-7	CASSELGMGASYEQYF	TGTGCCAGCAGTGAATTAGGTATGGGCGCATCCTACGAGCAGTACTTC
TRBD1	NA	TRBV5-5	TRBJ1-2	CASSLSGTGVNNYGYTF	TGTGCCAGCAGCTTGAGTGGGACAGGGGTTAATAACTATGGCTACACCTTC
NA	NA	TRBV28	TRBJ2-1	CASSPGGGYEQFF	TGTGCCAGCAGTCCTGGAGGAGGTTATGAGCAGTTCTTC
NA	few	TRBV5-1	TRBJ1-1	CASTENTEAFF	TGCGCCAGCACAGAGAACACTGAAGCTTTCTTT
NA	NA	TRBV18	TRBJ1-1	CASSPNWNTEAFF	TGTGCCAGCTCACCAAATTGGAACACTGAAGCTTTCTTT
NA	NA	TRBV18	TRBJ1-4	CASSPAGFDEKLFF	TGTGCCAGCTCACCCGCAGGGTTTGATGAAAAACTGTTTTTT
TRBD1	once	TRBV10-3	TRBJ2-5	CAISGYSGQTQETQYF	TGTGCCATCAGTGGATATTCGGGACAGACCCAAGAGACCCAGTACTTC
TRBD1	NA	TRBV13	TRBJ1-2	CASSAMTRDSIPPPRYGYTF	TGTGCCAGCAGCGCGATGACTCGGGACAGCATCCCTCCTCCAAGATATGGCTACACCTTC
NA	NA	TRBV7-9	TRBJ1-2	CASNWDGNYGYTF	TGTGCCAGCAACTGGGACGGGAACTATGGCTACACCTTC
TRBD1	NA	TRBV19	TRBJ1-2	CASSTSTDRGNGYTF	TGTGCCAGTAGTACCTCGACGGACAGGGGGAATGGCTACACCTTC
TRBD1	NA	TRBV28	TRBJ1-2	CASSLGTVPYGYTF	TGTGCCAGCAGTTTGGGGACAGTTCCCTATGGCTACACCTTC
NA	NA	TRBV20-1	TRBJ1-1	CSERAGAEAFF	TGCAGTGAGAGGGCAGGGGCTGAAGCTTTCTTT
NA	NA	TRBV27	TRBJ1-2	CASSSTGPRDGYTF	TGTGCCAGCAGTTCGACAGGCCCAAGGGATGGCTACACCTTC
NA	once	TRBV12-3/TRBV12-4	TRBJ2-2	CASSPSNAGELFF	TGTGCCAGCAGTCCTAGCAACGCCGGAGAGCTGTTTTTT
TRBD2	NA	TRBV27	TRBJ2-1	CASSLELAGEDEQFF	TGTGCCAGCAGTCTAGAGCTAGCGGGGGAGGATGAGCAGTTCTTC
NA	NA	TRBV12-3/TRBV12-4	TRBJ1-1	CASSSRNTEAFF	TGTGCCAGCAGTTCCCGGAACACTGAAGCTTTCTTT
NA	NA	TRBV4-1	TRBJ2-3	CASSQADLIVLGTQYF	TGCGCCAGCAGCCAAGCGGACCTCATAGTGTTGGGTACGCAGTATTTT
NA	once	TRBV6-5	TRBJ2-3	CASSQPLGGEDTQYF	TGTGCCAGCAGCCAACCCCTTGGGGGAGAAGATACGCAGTATTTT
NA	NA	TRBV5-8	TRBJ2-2	CASSLMVYDTGELFF	TGTGCCAGCAGCCTGATGGTATATGACACCGGGGAGCTGTTTTTT
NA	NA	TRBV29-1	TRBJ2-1	CSVKDGHYNEQFF	TGCAGCGTAAAGGACGGACACTACAATGAGCAGTTCTTC
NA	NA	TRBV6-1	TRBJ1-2	CASSETTNYGYTF	TGTGCCAGCAGTGAAACAACAAACTATGGCTACACCTTC
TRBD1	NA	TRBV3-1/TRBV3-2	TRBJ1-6	CASKETGRNSPLHF	TGTGCCAGCAAAGAGACAGGGCGTAATTCACCCCTCCACTTT
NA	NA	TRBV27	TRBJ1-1	CASSFLSGQNTEAFF	TGTGCCAGCAGTTTTCTCTCGGGACAGAACACTGAAGCTTTCTTT
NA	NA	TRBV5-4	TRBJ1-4	CASSQAGLDEKLFF	TGTGCCAGCAGCCAGGCGGGATTGGACGAAAAACTGTTTTTT